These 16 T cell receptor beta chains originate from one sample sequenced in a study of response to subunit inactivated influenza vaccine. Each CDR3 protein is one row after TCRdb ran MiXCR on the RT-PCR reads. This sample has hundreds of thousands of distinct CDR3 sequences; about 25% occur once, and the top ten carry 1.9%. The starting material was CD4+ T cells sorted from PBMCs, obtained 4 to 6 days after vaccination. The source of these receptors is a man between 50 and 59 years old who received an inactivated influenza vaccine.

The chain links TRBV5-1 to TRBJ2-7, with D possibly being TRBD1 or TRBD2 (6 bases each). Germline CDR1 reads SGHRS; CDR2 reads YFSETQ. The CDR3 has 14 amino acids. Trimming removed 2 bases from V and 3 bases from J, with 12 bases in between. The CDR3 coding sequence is TGCGCCAGCAGCTTCGGGGGCACCCTCTACGAGCAGTACTTC. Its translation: CASSFGGTLYEQYF.

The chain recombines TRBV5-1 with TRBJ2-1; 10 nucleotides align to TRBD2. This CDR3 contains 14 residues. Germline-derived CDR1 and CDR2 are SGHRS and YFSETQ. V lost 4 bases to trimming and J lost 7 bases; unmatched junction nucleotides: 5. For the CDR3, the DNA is TGCGCCAGCAGCCCGAGCGGGAGGGCGAATGAGCAGTTCTTC. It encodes CASSPSGRANEQFF.

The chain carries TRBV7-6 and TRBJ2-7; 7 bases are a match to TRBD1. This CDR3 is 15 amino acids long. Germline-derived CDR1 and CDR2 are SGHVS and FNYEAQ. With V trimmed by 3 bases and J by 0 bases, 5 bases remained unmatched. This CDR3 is CASSFRTGSSYEQYF. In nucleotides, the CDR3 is TGTGCCAGCAGCTTTAGGACAGGAAGCTCCTACGAGCAGTACTTC.

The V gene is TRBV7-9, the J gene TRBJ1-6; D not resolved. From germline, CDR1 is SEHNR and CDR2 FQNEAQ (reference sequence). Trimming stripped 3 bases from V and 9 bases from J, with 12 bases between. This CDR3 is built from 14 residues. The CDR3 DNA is TGTGCCAGCAGCTTTAGTAATCGGGGTTCACCCCTCCACTTT. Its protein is CASSFSNRGSPLHF.

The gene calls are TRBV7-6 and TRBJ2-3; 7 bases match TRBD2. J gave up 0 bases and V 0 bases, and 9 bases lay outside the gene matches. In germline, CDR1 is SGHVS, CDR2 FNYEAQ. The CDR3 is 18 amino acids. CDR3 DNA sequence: TGTGCCAGCAGCTTAGCGGCGGGCGGGAGTCCTAGCACAGATACGCAGTATTTT. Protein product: CASSLAAGGSPSTDTQYF.

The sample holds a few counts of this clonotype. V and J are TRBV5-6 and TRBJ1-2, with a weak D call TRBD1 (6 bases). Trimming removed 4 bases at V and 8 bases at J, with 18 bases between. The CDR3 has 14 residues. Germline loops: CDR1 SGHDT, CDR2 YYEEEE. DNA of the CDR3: TGTGCCAGCAGCCTTTATGACAGGTCCGACGGCTACACCTTC. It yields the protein CASSLYDRSDGYTF.

DNA of the CDR3: TGTGCCAGCAGACTGGGACAGAATGTGTATGGCTACACCTTC. Its translation: CASRLGQNVYGYTF. The chain recombines TRBV28 with TRBJ1-2; 7 bases are a match to TRBD1. CDR1 is MDHEN and CDR2 is SYDVKM in the germline V gene. This CDR3 contains 14 residues. With 6 bases clipped from V and 5 bases from J, the junction kept 9 bases outside the gene matches.

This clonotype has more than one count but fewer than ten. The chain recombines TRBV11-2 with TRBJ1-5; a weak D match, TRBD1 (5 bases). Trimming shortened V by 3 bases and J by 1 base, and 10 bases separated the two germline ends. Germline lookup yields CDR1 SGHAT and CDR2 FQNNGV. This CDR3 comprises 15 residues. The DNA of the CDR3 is TGTGCCAGCAGCTTGGGGGAGGTCAGCAATCAGCCCCAGCATTTT. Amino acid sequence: CASSLGEVSNQPQHF.

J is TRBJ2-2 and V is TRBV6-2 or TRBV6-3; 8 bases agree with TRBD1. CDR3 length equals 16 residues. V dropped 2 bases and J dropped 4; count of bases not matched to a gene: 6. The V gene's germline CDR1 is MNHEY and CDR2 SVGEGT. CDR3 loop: CASSYPQGASTGELFF. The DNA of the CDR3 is TGTGCCAGCAGTTACCCTCAGGGGGCAAGCACCGGGGAGCTGTTTTTT.

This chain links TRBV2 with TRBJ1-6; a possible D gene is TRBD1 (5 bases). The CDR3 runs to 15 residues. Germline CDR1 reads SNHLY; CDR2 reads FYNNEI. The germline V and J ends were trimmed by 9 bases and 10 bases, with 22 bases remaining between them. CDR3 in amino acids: CASRTGGATVSPLHF. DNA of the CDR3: TGTGCCAGTCGAACGGGAGGGGCAACCGTCTCACCCCTCCACTTT.

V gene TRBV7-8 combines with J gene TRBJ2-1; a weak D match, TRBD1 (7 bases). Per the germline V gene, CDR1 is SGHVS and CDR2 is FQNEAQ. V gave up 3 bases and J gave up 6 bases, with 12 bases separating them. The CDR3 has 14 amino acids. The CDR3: CASSFSGGPNEQFF. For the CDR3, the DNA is TGTGCCAGCAGCTTTTCAGGGGGGCCCAATGAGCAGTTCTTC.

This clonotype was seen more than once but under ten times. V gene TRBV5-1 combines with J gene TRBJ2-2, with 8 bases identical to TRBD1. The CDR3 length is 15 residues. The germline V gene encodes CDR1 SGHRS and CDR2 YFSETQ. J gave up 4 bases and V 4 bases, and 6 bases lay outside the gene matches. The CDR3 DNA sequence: TGCGCCAGCAGCGGAAGACAGGGGAGCACCGGGGAGCTGTTTTTT. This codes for CASSGRQGSTGELFF.

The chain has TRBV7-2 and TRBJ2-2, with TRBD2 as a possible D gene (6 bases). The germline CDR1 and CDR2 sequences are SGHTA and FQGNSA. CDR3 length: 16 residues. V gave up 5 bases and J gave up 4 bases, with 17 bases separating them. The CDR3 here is CASSPRDGGVTGELFF. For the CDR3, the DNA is TGTGCCAGCAGCCCTCGTGATGGAGGGGTCACCGGGGAGCTGTTTTTT.

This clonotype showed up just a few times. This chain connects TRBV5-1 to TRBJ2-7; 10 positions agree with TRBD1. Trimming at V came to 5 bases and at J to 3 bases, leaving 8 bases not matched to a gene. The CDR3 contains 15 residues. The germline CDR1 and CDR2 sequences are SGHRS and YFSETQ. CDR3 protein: CASRTSGTGVYEQYF. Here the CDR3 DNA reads TGCGCCAGCAGGACGAGTGGGACAGGGGTCTACGAGCAGTACTTC.

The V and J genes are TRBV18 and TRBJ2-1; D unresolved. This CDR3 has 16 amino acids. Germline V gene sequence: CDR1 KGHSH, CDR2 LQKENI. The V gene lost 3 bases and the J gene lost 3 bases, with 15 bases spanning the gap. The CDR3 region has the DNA TGTGCCAGCTCACCGCTTACAGCCCTTCTCTACAATGAGCAGTTCTTC. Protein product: CASSPLTALLYNEQFF.

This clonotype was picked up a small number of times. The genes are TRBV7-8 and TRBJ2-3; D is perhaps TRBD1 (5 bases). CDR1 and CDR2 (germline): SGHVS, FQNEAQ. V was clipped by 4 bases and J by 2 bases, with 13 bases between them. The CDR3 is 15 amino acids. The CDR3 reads CASSSPGFSTDTQYF. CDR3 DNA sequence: TGTGCCAGCAGCTCGCCAGGGTTTTCCACAGATACGCAGTATTTT.